This T cell receptor (beta chain) was observed in a study of T cells expressing NK-cell markers. Study observations and caveats: Among CD8+ T cells from six donors, dominant NKG2C+ clonotypes accounted for roughly 1.0-7.0%.

Points on this clonotype: The antigen remains undetermined.

This CDR3 region has 13 residues. CDR1 and CDR2 from the germline V gene are DFQATT and SNEGSKA (reference sequence). TCRdb reworked the 5' RACE reads into one entry per CDR3 protein, no DNA. The sample has hundreds of thousands of distinct CDR3 sequences. The gene calls are TRBV20-1 and TRBJ2-1; as DNA is missing, the TRBD1 call by TCRdb cannot be tested. What was sequenced was blood T cells: a sorted CD56 or NKG2C T cell subset, CD4+ or CD8+ T cells, or bulk PBMC T cells (not recorded which). The TCR sequence derives from a woman between 18 and 75 years old in good health. The CDR3 is CSAHPGQGREQFF.